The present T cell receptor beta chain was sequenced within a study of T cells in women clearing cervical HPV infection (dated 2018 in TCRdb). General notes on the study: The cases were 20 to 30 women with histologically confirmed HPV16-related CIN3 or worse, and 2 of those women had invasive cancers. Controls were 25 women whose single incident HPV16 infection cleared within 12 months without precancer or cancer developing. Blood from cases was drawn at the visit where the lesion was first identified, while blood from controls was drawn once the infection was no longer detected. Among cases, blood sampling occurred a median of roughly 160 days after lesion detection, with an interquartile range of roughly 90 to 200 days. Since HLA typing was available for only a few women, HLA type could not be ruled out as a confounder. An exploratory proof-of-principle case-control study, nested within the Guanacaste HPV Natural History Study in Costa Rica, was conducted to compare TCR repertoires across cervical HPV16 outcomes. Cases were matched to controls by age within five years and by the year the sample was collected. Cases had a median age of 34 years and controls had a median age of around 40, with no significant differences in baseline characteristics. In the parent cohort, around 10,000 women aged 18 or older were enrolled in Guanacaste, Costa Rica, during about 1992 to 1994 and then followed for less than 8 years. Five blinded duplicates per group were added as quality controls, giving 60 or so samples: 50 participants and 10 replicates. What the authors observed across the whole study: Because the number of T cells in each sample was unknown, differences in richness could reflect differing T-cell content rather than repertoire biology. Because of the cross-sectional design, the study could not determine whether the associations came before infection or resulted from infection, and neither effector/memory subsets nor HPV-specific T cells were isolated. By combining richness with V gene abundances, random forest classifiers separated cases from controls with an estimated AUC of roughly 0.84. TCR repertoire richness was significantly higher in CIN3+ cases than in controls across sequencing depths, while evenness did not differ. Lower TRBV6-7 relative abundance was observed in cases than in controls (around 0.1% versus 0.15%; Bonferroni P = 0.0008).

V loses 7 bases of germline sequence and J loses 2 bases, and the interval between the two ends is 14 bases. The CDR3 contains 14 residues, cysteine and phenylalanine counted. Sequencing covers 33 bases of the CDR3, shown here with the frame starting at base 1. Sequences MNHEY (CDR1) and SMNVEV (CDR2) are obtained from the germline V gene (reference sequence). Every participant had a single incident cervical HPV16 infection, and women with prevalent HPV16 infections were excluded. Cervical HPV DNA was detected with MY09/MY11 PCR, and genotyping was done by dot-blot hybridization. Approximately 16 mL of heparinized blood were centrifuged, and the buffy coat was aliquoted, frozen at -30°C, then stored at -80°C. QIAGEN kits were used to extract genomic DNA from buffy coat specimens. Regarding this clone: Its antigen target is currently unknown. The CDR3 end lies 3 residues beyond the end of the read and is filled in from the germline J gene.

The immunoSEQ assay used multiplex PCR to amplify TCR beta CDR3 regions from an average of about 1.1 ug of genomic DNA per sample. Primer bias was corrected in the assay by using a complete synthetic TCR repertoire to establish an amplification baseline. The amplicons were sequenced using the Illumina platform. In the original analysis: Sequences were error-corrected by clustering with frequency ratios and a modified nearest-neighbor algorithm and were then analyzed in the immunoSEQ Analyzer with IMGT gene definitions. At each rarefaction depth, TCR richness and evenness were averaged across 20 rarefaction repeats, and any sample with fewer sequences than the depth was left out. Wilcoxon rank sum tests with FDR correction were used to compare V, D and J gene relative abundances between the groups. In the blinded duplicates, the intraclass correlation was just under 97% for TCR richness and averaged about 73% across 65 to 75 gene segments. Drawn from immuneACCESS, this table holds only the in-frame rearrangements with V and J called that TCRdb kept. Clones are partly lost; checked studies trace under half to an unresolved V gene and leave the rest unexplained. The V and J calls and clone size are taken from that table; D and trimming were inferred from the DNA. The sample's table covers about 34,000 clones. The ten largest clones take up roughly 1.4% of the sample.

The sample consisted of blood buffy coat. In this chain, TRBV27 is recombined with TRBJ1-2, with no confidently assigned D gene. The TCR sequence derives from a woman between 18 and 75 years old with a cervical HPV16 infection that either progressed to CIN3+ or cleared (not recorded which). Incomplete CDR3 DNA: TGTGCCAGCAAGCTAGCGGTAGGGAACTATGGC. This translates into CASKLAVGNYG. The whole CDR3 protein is CASKLAVGNYGYTF.